This T cell receptor (beta chain) was sequenced in a study of shared clonotypes between healthy human individuals. About the study: Each donor's CD4 naive and CD4 memory cells filled three plates apiece, CD8 naive two, and CD8 memory one. The study's findings and limits: Roughly 5% of naive CD4 clonotypes were shared across a few donors. Compared with memory subsets, naive subsets generally had larger estimated richness.

This table comes from immunoSEQ multiplex PCR, and its TCRdb copy is limited to in-frame clones, with some not included. The data contain about 2 million clones, roughly 94% of them singletons. The CDR3 runs to 13 residues. Trimming took off 2 bases at V and 5 bases at J, with 10 bases between the two ends. From germline, CDR1 is WSHSY and CDR2 SAAADI. Of note for this clone: Its antigen is still unknown.

Naive CD8 isolation took CD45RO-negative cells positively selected for CCR7 and excluded terminally differentiated effector memory CD45RA+ cells. The receptor was derived from a man in his late teens or twenties in good health. Source material: naive CD8+ T cells sorted from blood. V is TRBV10-2 and J is TRBJ2-7; possible D gene TRBD1, 5 bases. CDR3 DNA sequence: TGCGCCAGCAGTGAGGGCAGGGTCAACGAGCAGTACTTC. Translation: CASSEGRVNEQYF.